This T cell receptor beta chain was identified in a study of Ad26.COV2.S vaccination and SARS-CoV-2 variants. Comment on this clone: Its specificity is unknown. Other DNA sequences within the sample encode an identical CDR3.

TCRdb's table, derived via immunoSEQ multiplex PCR, lists solely in-frame clones and lacks some. The sample includes roughly 380,000 clones, approximately 90% of them seen just once. From germline, CDR1 is MNHEY and CDR2 SVGEGT. Trimming shortened V by 2 bases and J by 3 bases, and 7 bases separated the two germline ends. CDR3 length: 13 amino acids. Study results and limitations: Measures of TCR breadth and depth may have fallen short of total T cell responses. Vaccine recipients showed a spike-specific TCR breadth that was higher than in placebo recipients. Comparability of non-spike TCR breadth was observed across vaccine and placebo recipients.

The TCR sequence derives from a human donor who had recovered from COVID-19. The sample was peripheral blood, taken after recovery from COVID-19. V gene TRBV6-2 or TRBV6-3 combines with J gene TRBJ1-1; D may be TRBD1 (5 bases). Written as DNA, the CDR3 is TGTGCCAGCAGTTACAGCAGGGACACTGAAGCTTTCTTT. Its protein product is CASSYSRDTEAFF.